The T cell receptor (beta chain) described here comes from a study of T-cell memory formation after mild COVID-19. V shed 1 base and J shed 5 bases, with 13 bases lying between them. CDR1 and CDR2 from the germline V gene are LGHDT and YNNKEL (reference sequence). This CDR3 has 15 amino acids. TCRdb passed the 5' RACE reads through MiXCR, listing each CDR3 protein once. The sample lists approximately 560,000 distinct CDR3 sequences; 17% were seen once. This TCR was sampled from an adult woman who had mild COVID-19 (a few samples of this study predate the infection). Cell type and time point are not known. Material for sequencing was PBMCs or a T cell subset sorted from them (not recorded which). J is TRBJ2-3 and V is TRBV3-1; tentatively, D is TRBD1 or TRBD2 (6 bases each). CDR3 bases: TGTGCCAGCAGCCAAGGGGGGGCGCGAGGAGATACGCAGTATTTT. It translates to CASSQGGARGDTQYF.